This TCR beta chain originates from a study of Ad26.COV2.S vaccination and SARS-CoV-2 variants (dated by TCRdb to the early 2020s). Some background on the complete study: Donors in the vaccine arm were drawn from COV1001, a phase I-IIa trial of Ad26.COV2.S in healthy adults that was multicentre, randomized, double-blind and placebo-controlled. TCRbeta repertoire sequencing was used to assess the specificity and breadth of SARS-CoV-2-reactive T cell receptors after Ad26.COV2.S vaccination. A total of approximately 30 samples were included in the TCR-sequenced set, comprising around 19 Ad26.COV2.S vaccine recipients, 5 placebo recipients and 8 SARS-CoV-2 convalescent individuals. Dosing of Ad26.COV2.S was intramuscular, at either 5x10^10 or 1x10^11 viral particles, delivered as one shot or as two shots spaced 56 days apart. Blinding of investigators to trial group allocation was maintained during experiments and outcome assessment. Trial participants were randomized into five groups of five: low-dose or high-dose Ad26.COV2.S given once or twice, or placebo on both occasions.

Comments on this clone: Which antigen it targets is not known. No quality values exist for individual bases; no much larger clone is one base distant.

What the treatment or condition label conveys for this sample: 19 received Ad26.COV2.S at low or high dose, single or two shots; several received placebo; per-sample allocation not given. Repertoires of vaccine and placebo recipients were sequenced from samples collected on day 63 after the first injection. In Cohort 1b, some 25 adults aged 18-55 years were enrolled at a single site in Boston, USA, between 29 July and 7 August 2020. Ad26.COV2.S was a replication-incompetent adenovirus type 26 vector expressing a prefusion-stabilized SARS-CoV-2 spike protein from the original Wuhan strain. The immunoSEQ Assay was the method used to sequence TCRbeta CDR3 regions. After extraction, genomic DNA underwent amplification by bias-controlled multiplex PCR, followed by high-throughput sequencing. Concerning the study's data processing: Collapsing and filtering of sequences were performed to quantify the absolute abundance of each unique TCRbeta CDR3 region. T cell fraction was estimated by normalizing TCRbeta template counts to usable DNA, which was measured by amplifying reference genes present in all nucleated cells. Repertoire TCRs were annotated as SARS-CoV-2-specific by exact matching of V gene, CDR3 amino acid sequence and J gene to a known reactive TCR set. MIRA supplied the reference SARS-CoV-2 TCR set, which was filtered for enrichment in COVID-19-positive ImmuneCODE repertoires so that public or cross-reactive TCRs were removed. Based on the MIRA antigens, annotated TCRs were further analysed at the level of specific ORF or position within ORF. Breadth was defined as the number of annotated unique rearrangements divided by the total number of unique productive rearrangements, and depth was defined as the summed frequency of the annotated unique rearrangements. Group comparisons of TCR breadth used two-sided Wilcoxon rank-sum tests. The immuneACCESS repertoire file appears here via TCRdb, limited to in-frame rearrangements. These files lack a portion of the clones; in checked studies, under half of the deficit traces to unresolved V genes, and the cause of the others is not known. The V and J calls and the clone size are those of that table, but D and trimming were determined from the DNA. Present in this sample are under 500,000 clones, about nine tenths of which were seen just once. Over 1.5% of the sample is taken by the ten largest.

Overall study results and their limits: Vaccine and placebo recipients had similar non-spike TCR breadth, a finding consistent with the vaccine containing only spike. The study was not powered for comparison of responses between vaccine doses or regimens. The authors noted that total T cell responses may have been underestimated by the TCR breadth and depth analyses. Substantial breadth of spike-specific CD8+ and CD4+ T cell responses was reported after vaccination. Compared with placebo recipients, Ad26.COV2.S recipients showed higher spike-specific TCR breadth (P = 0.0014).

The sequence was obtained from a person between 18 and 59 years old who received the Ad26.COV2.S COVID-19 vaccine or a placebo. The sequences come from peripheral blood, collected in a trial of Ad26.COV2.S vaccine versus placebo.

CDR3 loop: CASSLNGIRKDIQYF. Read as DNA, the sequence is TGTGCCAGCAGCTTGAACGGTATCCGAAAGGACATTCAGTACTTC. This receptor chain uses TRBV5-4 and TRBJ2-4, with the D gene not clear enough to name. V and J lose 1 base and 8 bases, and a span of 16 bases separates them. Its CDR3 holds 15 amino acids, cysteine through phenylalanine. The CDR3 DNA has 45 bases and is translated from base 1. The germline V gene encodes CDR1 SGHNT and CDR2 YYREEE (reference sequence).